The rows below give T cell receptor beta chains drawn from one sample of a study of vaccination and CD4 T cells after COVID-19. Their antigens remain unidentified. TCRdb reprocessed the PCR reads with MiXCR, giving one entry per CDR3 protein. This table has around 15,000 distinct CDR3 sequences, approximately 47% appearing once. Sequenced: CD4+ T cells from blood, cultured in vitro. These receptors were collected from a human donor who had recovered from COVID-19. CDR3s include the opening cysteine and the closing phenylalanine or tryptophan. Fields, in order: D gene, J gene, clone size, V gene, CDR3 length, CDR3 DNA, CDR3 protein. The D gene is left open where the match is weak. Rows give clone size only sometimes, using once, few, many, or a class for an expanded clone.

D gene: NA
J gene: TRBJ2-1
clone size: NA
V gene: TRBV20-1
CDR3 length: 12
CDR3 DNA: TGCAGTGCCCTCGAAGGGGGTTATGAGCAGTTCTTC
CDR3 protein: CSALEGGYEQFF

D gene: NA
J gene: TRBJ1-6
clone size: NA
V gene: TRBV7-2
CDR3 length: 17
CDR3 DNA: TGTGCCAGCAGCCCACCGGGGCGGGCCTCAAATTTATCACCCCTCCACTTT
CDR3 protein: CASSPPGRASNLSPLHF

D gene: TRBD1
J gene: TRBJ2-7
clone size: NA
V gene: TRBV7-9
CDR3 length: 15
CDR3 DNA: TGTGCCAGCAGCCCAATGGGGACAGGGTACCACGAGCAGTACTTC
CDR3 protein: CASSPMGTGYHEQYF

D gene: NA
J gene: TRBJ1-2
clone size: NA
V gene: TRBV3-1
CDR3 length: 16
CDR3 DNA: TGTGCCAGCAGCCAAGATACGGGCAGGGCCTTTTATGGCTACACCTTC
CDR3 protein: CASSQDTGRAFYGYTF

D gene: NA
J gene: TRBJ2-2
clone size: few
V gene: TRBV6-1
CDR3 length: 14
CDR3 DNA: TGTGCCAGCAGTGAAACGGTGGGGCAAAGGGAGCTGTTTTTT
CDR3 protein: CASSETVGQRELFF

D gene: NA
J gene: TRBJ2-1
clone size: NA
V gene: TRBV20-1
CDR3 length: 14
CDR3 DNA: TGCAGTGCAAGCCCAGCGACTACCTACAATGAGCAGTTCTTC
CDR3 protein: CSASPATTYNEQFF

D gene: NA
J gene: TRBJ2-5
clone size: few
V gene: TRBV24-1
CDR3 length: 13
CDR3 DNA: TGTGCCACCGGTGTGGGGGCGCGAGAGACCCAGTACTTC
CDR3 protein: CATGVGARETQYF

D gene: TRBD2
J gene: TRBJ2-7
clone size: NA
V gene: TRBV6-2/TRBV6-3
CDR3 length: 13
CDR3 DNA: TGTGCCAGCTCCGTAGCGGGGCCCTACGAGCAGTACTTC
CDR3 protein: CASSVAGPYEQYF

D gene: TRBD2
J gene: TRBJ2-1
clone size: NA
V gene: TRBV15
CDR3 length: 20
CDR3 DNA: TGTGCCACCAGCGGAACGCCGGGACTAGCGGACCCGAGCTCCTACAATGAGCAGTTCTTC
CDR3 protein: CATSGTPGLADPSSYNEQFF

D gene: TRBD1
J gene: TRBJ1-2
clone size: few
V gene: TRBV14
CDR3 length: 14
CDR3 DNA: TGTGCCAGCAGCCAAGGGACAGGGCCTTATGGCTACACCTTC
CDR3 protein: CASSQGTGPYGYTF

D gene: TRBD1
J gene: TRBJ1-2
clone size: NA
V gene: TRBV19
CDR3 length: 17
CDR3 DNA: TGTGCCAGTAGTACGATGGACAGGGTGATCTCTTCTAATGGCTACACCTTC
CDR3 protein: CASSTMDRVISSNGYTF

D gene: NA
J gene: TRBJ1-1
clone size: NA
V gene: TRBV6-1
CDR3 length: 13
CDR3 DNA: TGTGCCAGCAGTGAAGAGGTTCTTACTGAAGCTTTCTTT
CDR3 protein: CASSEEVLTEAFF

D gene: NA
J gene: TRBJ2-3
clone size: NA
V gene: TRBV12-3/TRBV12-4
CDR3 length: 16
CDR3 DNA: TGTGCCAGCAGTCCCACTGAGGGCAGGGATATAGATACGCAGTATTTT
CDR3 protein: CASSPTEGRDIDTQYF

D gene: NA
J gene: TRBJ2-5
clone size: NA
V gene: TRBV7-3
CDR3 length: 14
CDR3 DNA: TGTGCCAGCAGCTCGGACATTGCCGAAGAGACCCAGTACTTC
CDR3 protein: CASSSDIAEETQYF

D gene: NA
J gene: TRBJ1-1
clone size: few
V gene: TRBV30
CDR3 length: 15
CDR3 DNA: TGTGCCTGGAGTGCTAGCAACCGGGGGAACACTGAAGCTTTCTTT
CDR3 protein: CAWSASNRGNTEAFF

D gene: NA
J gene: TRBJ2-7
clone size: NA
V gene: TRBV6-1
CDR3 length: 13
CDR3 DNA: TGTGCCAGCAGAGCCTCGGGGGACTACGAGCAGTACTTC
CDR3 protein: CASRASGDYEQYF

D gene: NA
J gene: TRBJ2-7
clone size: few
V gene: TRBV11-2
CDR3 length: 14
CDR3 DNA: TGTGCCAGCAGCCCTCGGGACGGATCTTACGAGCAGTACTTC
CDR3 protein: CASSPRDGSYEQYF

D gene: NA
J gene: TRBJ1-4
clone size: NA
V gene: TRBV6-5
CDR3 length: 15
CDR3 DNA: TGTGCCAGCAGTTACAAGAGGGCGACGAATGAAAAACTGTTTTTT
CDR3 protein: CASSYKRATNEKLFF

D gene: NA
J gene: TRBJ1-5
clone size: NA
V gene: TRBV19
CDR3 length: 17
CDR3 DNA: TGTGCCAGTAGCATCGACATCCGACCGCACCCTAATCAGCCCCAGCATTTT
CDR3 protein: CASSIDIRPHPNQPQHF

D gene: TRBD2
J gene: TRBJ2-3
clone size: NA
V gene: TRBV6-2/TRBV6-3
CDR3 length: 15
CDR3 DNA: TGTGCCAGCAGTTACACTAGCGGGGGCGCAGATACGCAGTATTTT
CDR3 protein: CASSYTSGGADTQYF

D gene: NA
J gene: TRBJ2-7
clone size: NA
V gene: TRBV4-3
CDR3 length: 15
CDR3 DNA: TGCGCCAGCAGCCAAGTGGGCGGAGAATTCTACGAGCAGTACTTC
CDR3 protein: CASSQVGGEFYEQYF

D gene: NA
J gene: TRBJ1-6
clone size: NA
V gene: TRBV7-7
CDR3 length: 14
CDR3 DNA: TGTGCTAGCAGCTTAGTGGGTGCTGCCAAGGACCTCCACTTT
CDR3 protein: CASSLVGAAKDLHF

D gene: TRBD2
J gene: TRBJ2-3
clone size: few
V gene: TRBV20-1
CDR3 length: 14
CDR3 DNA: TGCAGTGCTATGACTAGCGGAAGCACAGATACGCAGTATTTT
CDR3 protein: CSAMTSGSTDTQYF

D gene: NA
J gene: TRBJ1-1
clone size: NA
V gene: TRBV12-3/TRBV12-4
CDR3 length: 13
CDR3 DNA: TGTGCCAGCAGTCTTCTACCGGGCACTGAAGCTTTCTTT
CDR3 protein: CASSLLPGTEAFF

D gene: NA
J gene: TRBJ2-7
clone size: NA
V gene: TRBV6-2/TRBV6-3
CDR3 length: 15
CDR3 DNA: TGTGCCAGCAGTAATCCGGGACCCATGAACCAGGGGCAGTACTTC
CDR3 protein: CASSNPGPMNQGQYF

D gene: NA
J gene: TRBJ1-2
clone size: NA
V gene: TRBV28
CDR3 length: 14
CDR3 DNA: TGTGCCAGCAGTTCTGGACAGACCAACTATGGCTACACCTTC
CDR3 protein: CASSSGQTNYGYTF

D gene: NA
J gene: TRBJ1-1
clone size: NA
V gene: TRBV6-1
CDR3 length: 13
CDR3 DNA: TGTGCCAGCAGAAAAGCTTCGTTGACTGAAGCTTTCTTT
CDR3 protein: CASRKASLTEAFF

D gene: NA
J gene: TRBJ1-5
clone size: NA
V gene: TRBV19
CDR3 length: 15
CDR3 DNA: TGTGCCAGTAGAACTTCCAGGAGCGTAAATCAGCCCCAGCATTTT
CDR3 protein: CASRTSRSVNQPQHF

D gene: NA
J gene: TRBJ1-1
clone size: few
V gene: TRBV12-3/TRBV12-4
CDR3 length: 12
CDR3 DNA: TGTGCCAGCAGTTCGCCAGGGACTGAAGCTTTCTTT
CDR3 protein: CASSSPGTEAFF

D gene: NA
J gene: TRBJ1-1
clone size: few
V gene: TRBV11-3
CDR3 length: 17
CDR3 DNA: TGTGCCAGCAGCTTAACCCCGCGGGGGAACCTGAACACTGAAGCTTTCTTT
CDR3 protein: CASSLTPRGNLNTEAFF

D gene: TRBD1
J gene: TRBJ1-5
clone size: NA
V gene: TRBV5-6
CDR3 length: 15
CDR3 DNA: TGTGCCAGCAGCGAGACAGGGGACAGGGATCAGCCCCAGCATTTT
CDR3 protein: CASSETGDRDQPQHF

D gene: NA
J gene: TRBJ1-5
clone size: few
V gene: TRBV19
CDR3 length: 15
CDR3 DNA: TGTGCCAGTAGTCGATGGGACGGGAGCAATCAGCCCCAGCATTTT
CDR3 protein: CASSRWDGSNQPQHF

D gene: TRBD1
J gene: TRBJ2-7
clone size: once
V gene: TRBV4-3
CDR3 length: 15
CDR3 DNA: TGCGCCAGCAGCCAAGAAGACAGGGACTCCTACGAGCAGTACTTC
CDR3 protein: CASSQEDRDSYEQYF

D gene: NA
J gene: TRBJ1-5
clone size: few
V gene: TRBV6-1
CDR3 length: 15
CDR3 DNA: TGTGCCAGCAGTGGCGATGGGGGTGTTGGTCAGCCCCAGCATTTT
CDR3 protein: CASSGDGGVGQPQHF

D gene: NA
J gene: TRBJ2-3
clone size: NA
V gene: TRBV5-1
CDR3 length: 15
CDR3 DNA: TGCGCCAGCAGCTTGGAGGGACTCAAAACAGATACGCAGTATTTT
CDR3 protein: CASSLEGLKTDTQYF

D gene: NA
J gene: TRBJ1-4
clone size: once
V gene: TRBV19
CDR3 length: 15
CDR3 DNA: TGTGCCAGTAGTATAGTGGGACACGGGGATGAAAAACTGTTTTTT
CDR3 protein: CASSIVGHGDEKLFF

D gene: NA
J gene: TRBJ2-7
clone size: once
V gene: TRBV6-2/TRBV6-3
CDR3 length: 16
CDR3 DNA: TGTGCCAGCACCGCCGACAGGTCGGTTTCAAGGTACGAGCAGTACTTC
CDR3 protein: CASTADRSVSRYEQYF

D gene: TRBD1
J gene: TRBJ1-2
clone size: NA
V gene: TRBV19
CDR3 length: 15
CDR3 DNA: TGTGCCAGTAGTACCTGGACAGGGGCTAACTATGGCTACACCTTC
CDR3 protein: CASSTWTGANYGYTF

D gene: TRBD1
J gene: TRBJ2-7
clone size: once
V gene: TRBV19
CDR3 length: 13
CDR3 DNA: TGTGCCAGTAGTATAGGGACAGGGGACGAGCAGTACTTC
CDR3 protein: CASSIGTGDEQYF

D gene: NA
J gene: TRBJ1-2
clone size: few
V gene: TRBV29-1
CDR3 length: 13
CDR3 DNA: TGCAGCGTCAGACACGAAACTAACTATGGCTACACCTTC
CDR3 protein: CSVRHETNYGYTF

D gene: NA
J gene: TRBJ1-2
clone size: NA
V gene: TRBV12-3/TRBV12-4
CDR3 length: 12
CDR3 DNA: TGTGCCAGCAGCCGCGCCTTGGTCGGCTACACCTTC
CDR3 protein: CASSRALVGYTF

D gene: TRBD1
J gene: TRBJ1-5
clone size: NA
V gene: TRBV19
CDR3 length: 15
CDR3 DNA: TGTGCCAGTAGTATAAGGCCAGGGGGCGGGCAGCCCCAGCATTTT
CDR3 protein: CASSIRPGGGQPQHF

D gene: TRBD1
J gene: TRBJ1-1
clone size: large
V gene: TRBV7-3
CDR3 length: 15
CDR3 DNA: TGTGCCAGCAGCATTAGCCGGGACAGGGCCAGTGAAGCTTTCTTT
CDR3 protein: CASSISRDRASEAFF

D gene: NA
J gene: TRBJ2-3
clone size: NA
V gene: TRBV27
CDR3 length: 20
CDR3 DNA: TGTGCCAGCACCGATACGCGACAGGGGCTAGCGGTTACTAGCACAGATACGCAGTATTTT
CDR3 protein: CASTDTRQGLAVTSTDTQYF

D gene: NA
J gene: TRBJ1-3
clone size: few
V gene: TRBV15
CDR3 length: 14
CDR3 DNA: TGTGCCACCAGCAGCCAGCTCTCTGGAAACACCATATATTTT
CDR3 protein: CATSSQLSGNTIYF

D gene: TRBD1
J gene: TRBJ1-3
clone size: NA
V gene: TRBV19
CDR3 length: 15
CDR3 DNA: TGTGCCAGTAGCCCTTCGACAGGGTGGGGAAACACCATATATTTT
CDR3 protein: CASSPSTGWGNTIYF

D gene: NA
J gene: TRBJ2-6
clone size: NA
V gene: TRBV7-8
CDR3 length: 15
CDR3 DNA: TGTGCCAGCAGCTTAGCGACCTCTGGGGCCAACGTCCTGACTTTC
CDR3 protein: CASSLATSGANVLTF

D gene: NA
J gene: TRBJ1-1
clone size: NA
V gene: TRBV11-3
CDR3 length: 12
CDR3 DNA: TGTGCCAGCAGCTTAGCAGTTAGTGAAGCTTTCTTT
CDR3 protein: CASSLAVSEAFF

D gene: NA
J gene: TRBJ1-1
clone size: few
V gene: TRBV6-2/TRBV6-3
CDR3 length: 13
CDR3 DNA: TGTGCCAGCGGGCCCCCCCGAGGAACTGAAGCTTTCTTT
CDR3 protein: CASGPPRGTEAFF

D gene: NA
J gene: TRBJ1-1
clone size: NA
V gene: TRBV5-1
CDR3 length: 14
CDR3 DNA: TGCGCCAGCAGCTCCGCAGGGGAGACCACTGAAGCTTTCTTT
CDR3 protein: CASSSAGETTEAFF

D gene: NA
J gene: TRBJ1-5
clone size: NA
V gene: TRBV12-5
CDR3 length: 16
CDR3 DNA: TGTGCTAGTGGTCCCTCCGGCGGCGGTGGCAATCAGCCCCAGCATTTT
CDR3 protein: CASGPSGGGGNQPQHF

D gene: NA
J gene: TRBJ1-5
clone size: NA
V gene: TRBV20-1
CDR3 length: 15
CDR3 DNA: TGCAGTGCTGGACGATCGGACTTTAGCAATCAGCCCCAGCATTTT
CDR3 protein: CSAGRSDFSNQPQHF

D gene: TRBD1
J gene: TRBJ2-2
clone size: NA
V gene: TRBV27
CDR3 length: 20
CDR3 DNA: TGTGCCAGCAGTTTACCCCCGCGCGGTGCAGGGGGCGCGAACACCGGGGAGCTGTTTTTT
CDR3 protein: CASSLPPRGAGGANTGELFF

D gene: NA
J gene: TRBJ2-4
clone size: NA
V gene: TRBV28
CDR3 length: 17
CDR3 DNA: TGTGCCAGCAGTTTTGGGTCCGGGGTCAGGGCCAAAAACATTCAGTACTTC
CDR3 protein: CASSFGSGVRAKNIQYF

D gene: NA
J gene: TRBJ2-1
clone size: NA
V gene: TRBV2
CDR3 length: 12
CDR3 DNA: TGTGCCAGCCACATCCAGGGGAGGGAGCAGTTCTTC
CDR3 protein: CASHIQGREQFF